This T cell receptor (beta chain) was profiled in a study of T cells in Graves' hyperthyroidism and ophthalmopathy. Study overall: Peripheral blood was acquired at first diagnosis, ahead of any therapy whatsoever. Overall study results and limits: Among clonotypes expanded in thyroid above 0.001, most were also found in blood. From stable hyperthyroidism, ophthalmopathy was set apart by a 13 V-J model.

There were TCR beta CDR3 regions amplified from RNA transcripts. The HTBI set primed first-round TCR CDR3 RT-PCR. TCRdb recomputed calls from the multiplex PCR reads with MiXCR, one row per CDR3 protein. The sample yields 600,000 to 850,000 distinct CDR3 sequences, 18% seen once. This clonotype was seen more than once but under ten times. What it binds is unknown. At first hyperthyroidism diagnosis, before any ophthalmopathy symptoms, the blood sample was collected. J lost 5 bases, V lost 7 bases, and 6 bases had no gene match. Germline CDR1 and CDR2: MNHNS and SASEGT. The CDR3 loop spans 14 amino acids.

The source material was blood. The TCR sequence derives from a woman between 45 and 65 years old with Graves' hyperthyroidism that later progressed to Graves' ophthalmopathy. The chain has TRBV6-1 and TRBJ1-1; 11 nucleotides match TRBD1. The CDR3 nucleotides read TGTGCCAGCAAGGGGACAGGGGGTCGTACTGAAGCTTTCTTT. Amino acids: CASKGTGGRTEAFF.